The 5 T cell receptor beta chains listed next were all sequenced from one sample in a study of blood T cell repertoires in COVID-19. Assay: immunoSEQ multiplex PCR; the TCRdb copy retains only in-frame clones and omits some. The sample contains 61,000 or so clones, 80% to 90% of which appear only once. Sequencing used peripheral blood. These receptors all stem from a woman aged 80 or over with active COVID-19.

V usage is TRBV5-4 and J usage is TRBJ2-5, with 11 bases fitting TRBD2. The CDR3 loop spans 14 amino acids. CDR1 and CDR2 (germline): SGHNT, YYREEE (reference sequence). The junction had 3 bases not matched to a gene; V was cut back by 4 bases and J by 4 bases. The CDR3 DNA is TGTGCCAGCAGCGTTAGCGGGGGGGGAGAGACCCAGTACTTC. Protein product: CASSVSGGGETQYF.

The genes are TRBV7-9 and TRBJ2-3, with TRBD1 matching 8 bases. The junction had 6 bases not matched to a gene; V was cut back by 4 bases and J by 3 bases. The CDR3 is made up of 15 amino acids. Looked up from germline, CDR1 is SEHNR and CDR2 is FQNEAQ (reference sequence). The CDR3 nucleotides read TGTGCCAGCAGCTCACAGGGGGTTAAGACAGATACGCAGTATTTT. It encodes CASSSQGVKTDTQYF. The full variable domain, with the rest looked up from reference TRBV7-9 and TRBJ2-3, is DTGVSQNPRHKITKRGQNVTFRCDPISEHNRLYWYRQTLGQGPEFLTYFQNEAQLEKSRLLSDRFSAERPKGSFSTLEIQRTEQGDSAMYLCASSSQGVKTDTQYFGPGTRLTVL.

V and J are TRBV4-3 and TRBJ1-2; D is uncertain. CDR1 LGHNA and CDR2 YSLEER come from the germline V gene. Trimming cost V 0 bases and J 5 bases, with 10 bases left between them. The CDR3 runs 14 residues. The DNA for the CDR3 is TGCGCCAGCAGCCAAGAGATAAGTCAGTATGGCTACACCTTC. This translates into CASSQEISQYGYTF.

The genes are TRBV12-3 or TRBV12-4 and TRBJ1-1, with a tentative D call TRBD1 (6 bases). This CDR3 comprises 13 residues. With 3 bases removed from V and 2 bases from J, the gap between germline ends came to 7 bases. In DNA form, the CDR3 reads TGTGCCAGCAGTTTGGGACAAAACACTGAAGCTTTCTTT. Amino acid sequence: CASSLGQNTEAFF.

V usage is TRBV7-8 and J usage is TRBJ2-7, with 11 bases fitting TRBD2. The CDR3 spans 14 residues. Germline-derived CDR1 and CDR2 are SGHVS and FQNEAQ. Trimming removed 7 bases from V and 1 base from J; junction bases left unmatched: 3. The CDR3 bases are TGTGCCAGCAAACGACTAGCGGGGTCCTACGAGCAGTACTTC. Its protein is CASKRLAGSYEQYF.